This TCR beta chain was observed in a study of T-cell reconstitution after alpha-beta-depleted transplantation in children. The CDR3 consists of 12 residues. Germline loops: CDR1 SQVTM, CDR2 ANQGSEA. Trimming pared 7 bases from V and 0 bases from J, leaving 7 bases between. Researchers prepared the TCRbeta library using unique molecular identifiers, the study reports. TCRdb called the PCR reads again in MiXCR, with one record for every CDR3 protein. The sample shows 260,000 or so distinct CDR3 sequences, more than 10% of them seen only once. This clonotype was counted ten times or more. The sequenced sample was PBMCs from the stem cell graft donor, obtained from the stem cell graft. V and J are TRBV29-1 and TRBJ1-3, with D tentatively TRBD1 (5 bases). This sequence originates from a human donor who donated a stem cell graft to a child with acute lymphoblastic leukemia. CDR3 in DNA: TGCAGCGCAGGGTCCTCTGGAAACACCATATATTTT. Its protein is CSAGSSGNTIYF.